The T cell receptor beta chain described here comes from a study of blood T cell repertoires in COVID-19. At the level of the study: T cells, B-cell-depleted T cells, or PBMCs provided the cDNA or gDNA that served as material.

Study processing details: Cell counts per sample came from amplifying reference gene primers. The repertoire was sequenced with immunoSEQ multiplex PCR; TCRdb's copy has only in-frame clones and lacks some. V, J and clone size were drawn from that table, and D and trimming were deduced from the DNA. The sample consists of 89,000 or so clones, more than 70% of them appearing once. Between the trimmed V and J ends, which lost 8 bases and 7 bases, there was a span of 11 bases. The germline CDR1 and CDR2 sequences are MNHNY and SVGAGI (reference sequence). The CDR3 length is 12 residues. The TCR comes from a man aged 45-60 years with COVID-19, enrolled during active disease. The V gene is TRBV6-6, the J gene TRBJ1-4; D is unclear. The material sequenced was peripheral blood. This CDR3 reads CASGRTGEKLFF. CDR3 DNA sequence: TGTGCCAGCGGCCGGACTGGTGAAAAACTGTTTTTT.